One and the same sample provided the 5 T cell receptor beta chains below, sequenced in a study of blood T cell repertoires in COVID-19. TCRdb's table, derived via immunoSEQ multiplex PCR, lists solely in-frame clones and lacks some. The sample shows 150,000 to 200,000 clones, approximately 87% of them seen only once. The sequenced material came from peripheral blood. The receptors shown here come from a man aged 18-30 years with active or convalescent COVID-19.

The CDR3 spells CASSPVTSGGHGYTF. The CDR3 DNA sequence: TGTGCCAGCAGCCCGGTAACTTCGGGGGGCCATGGCTACACCTTC. The chain combines TRBV3-1 (or the pseudogene TRBV3-2) with TRBJ1-2; D is possibly TRBD1 (6 bases). V was trimmed by 4 bases and J by 6 bases, leaving 18 bases between them. Germline assignment: CDR1 LGHDT and CDR2 YNNKEL (reference sequence). The length of the CDR3 is 15 residues.

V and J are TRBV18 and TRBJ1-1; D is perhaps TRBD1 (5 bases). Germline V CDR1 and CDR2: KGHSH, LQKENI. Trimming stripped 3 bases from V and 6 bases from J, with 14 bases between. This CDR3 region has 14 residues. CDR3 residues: CASSPLARDAEAFF. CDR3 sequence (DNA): TGTGCCAGCTCACCTTTAGCCAGGGATGCTGAAGCTTTCTTT.

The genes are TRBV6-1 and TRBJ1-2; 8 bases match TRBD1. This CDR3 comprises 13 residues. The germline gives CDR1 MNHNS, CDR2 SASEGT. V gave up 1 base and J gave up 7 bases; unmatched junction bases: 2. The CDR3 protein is CASSEGTGLGYTF. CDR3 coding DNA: TGTGCCAGCAGTGAAGGGACAGGGCTTGGCTACACCTTC.

CDR3 in amino acids: CASSLPGQGTGYTF. CDR3 in DNA: TGTGCCAGCAGCCTACCGGGACAGGGGACCGGCTACACCTTC. The chain joins TRBV7-9 to TRBJ1-2; 10 nucleotides match TRBD1. V was clipped by 5 bases and J by 8 bases; unmatched bases: 8. Germline V gene lookup returns CDR1 SEHNR and CDR2 FQNEAQ (reference sequence). This CDR3 has 14 amino acids.

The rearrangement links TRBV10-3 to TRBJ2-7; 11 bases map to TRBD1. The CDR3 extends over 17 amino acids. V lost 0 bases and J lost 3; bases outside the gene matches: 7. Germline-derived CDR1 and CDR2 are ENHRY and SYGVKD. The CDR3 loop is CAISESGRDRGSYEQYF. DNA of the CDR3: TGTGCCATCAGTGAGTCGGGGCGGGACAGGGGGAGCTACGAGCAGTACTTC.